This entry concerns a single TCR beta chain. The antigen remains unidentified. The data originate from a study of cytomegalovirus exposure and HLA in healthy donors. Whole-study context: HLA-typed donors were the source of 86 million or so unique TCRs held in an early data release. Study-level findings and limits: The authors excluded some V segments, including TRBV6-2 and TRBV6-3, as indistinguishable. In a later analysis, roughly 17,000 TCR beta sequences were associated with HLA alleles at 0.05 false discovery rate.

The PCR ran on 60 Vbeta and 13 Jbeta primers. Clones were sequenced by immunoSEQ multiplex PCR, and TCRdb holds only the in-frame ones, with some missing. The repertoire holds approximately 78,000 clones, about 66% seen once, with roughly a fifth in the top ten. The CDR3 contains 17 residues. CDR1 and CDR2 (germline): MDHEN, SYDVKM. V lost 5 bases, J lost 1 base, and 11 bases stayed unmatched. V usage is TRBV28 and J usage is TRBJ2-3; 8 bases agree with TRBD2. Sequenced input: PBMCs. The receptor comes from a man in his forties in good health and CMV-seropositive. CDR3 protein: CASSPGGRGDGTDTQYF. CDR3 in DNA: TGTGCCAGCAGTCCAGGTGGGCGGGGGGACGGCACAGATACGCAGTATTTT. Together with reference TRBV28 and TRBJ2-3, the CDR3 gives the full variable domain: DVKVTQSSRYLVKRTGEKVFLECVQDMDHENMFWYRQDPGLGLRLIYFSYDVKMKEKGDIPEGYSVSREKKERFSLILESASTNQTSMYLCASSPGGRGDGTDTQYFGPGTRLTVL.